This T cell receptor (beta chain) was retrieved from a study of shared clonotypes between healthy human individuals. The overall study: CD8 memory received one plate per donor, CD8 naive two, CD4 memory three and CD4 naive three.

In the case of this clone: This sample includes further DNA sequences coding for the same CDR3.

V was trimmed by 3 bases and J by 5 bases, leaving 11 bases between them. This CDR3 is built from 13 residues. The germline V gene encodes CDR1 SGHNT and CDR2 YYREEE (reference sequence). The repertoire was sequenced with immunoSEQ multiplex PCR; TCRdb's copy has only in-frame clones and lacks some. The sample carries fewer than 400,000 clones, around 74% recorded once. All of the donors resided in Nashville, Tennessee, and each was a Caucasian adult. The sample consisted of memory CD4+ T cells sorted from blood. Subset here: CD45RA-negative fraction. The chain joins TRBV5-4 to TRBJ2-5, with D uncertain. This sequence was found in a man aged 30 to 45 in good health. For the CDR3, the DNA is TGTGCCAGCAGCTCGGATCTAGAGGAGACCCAGTACTTC. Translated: CASSSDLEETQYF.